These T cell receptor beta chains were read from a single sample in a study of blood T cell repertoires in COVID-19. Sequenced by immunoSEQ multiplex PCR; TCRdb stores in-frame clones only, minus some. Found here are fewer than 350,000 clones, approximately 86% of them singletons; the top ten hold less than 10%. Source material: peripheral blood. The receptors were gathered from a man between 18 and 29 years old with active or convalescent COVID-19. Both conserved end residues are part of each CDR3. The D gene is left open where the match is weak. The size of a clone is reported for some rows only, either as once, few or many, or as a class for expanded clones.

>-|TRBV14|-|TRBJ1-6
CASSQEWAGDSPLHF
TGTGCCAGCAGCCAAGAATGGGCGGGAGATTCACCCCTCCACTTT
>-|TRBV15|once|TRBJ2-2
CATSRRDGGTGELFF
TGTGCCACCAGCCGCCGGGACGGGGGCACCGGGGAGCTGTTTTTT
>-|TRBV11-2|once|TRBJ2-1
CASSPFTGGDNEQFF
TGTGCCAGCAGTCCTTTTACGGGCGGGGACAATGAGCAGTTCTTC
>TRBD1|TRBV6-2/TRBV6-3|-|TRBJ1-2
CASSYLRTGAVYTF
TGTGCCAGCAGTTACTTGAGGACAGGGGCTGTCTACACCTTC
>TRBD2|TRBV7-6|-|TRBJ2-5
CASSLRGIGLETQYF
TGTGCCAGCAGCTTGCGGGGGATCGGTTTAGAGACCCAGTACTTC
>-|TRBV4-1|-|TRBJ1-1
CASSPSRTAMNTEAFF
TGCGCCAGCAGCCCCTCTCGGACAGCCATGAACACTGAAGCTTTCTTT
>-|TRBV6-2/TRBV6-3|-|TRBJ2-7
CASSYGEDSSEQYF
TGTGCCAGCAGTTACGGGGAGGACTCATCCGAGCAGTACTTC
>-|TRBV7-9|once|TRBJ2-5
CASSSLWGAGAQETQYF
TGTGCCAGCAGCTCACTGTGGGGTGCGGGGGCTCAAGAGACCCAGTACTTC
>TRBD1|TRBV2|-|TRBJ2-4
CASQGQGLAKNIQYF
TGTGCCAGCCAAGGACAGGGGTTAGCCAAAAACATTCAGTACTTC
>TRBD2|TRBV13|-|TRBJ2-3
CASSLGSGGPNRTQYF
TGTGCCAGCAGCTTAGGTAGCGGGGGTCCCAATCGTACGCAGTATTTT
>-|TRBV3-1/TRBV3-2|few|TRBJ2-7
CASSQEPAIYEQYF
TGTGCCAGCAGCCAAGAGCCAGCGATCTACGAGCAGTACTTC
>TRBD2|TRBV27|-|TRBJ2-2
CASSLGTSLVTGELFF
TGTGCCAGCAGTCTTGGGACTAGCCTAGTCACCGGGGAGCTGTTTTTT
>-|TRBV15|-|TRBJ2-3
CATSRGGRSVTDTQYF
TGTGCCACCAGCAGAGGTGGGAGGTCCGTCACAGATACGCAGTATTTT
>TRBD1|TRBV7-9|-|TRBJ1-2
CASSPDRGYGYTF
TGTGCCAGCAGCCCTGACAGGGGGTATGGCTACACCTTC
>-|TRBV9|-|TRBJ2-1
CASSDQGPPYNEQFF
TGTGCCAGCAGCGATCAGGGGCCTCCCTACAATGAGCAGTTCTTC
>TRBD1|TRBV10-2|-|TRBJ2-7
CASSERTGVNYEQYF
TGCGCCAGCAGTGAGAGAACAGGGGTAAACTACGAGCAGTACTTC
>-|TRBV10-3|-|TRBJ1-4
CASSSRAGPSTNEKLFF
TGTGCCTCCTCCTCGCGGGCAGGTCCCTCAACTAATGAAAAACTGTTTTTT
>-|TRBV18|-|TRBJ1-6
CASSVGGGWSSPLHF
TGTGCCAGCTCAGTCGGAGGAGGGTGGAGTTCACCCCTCCACTTT
>-|TRBV7-9|-|TRBJ1-2
CASSTPPDGYTF
TGTGCCAGCAGCACGCCACCGGATGGCTACACCTTC
>TRBD1|TRBV10-3|-|TRBJ1-1
CAISMDRGSEAFF
TGTGCCATCAGTATGGACAGGGGAAGTGAAGCTTTCTTT
>-|TRBV10-2|-|TRBJ2-4
CASSELTVGLAKNIQYF
TGCGCCAGCAGTGAACTGACGGTGGGGCTAGCCAAAAACATTCAGTACTTC
>-|TRBV25-1|few|TRBJ2-5
CASSRVSNSQETQYF
TGTGCCAGCAGCAGGGTATCAAACTCCCAAGAGACCCAGTACTTC
>TRBD1|TRBV3-1/TRBV3-2|once|TRBJ2-7
CASSLSGTDYEQYF
TGTGCCAGCAGCCTTTCCGGGACAGACTACGAGCAGTACTTC
>-|TRBV7-2|-|TRBJ2-4
CASSSTDWMLNIQYF
TGTGCCAGCAGCTCGACGGACTGGATGCTAAACATTCAGTACTTC
>TRBD2|TRBV24-1|once|TRBJ2-3
CATSDFIVAGGPDTQYF
TGTGCCACCAGTGATTTTATTGTAGCGGGGGGGCCTGATACGCAGTATTTT
>TRBD2|TRBV7-6|few|TRBJ2-5
CASSLRLAGGFETQYF
TGTGCCAGCAGCTTACGGCTAGCGGGGGGGTTCGAGACCCAGTACTTC
>TRBD1|TRBV9|-|TRBJ2-3
CASSATGGRDTQYF
TGTGCCAGCAGCGCTACAGGGGGGAGAGATACGCAGTATTTT
>-|TRBV12-3/TRBV12-4|-|TRBJ1-1
CASSFRNTEAFF
TGTGCCAGCAGTTTCAGGAACACTGAAGCTTTCTTT
>-|TRBV5-1|-|TRBJ1-2
CASSLGRGGNYGYTF
TGCGCCAGCAGCTTGGGCCGGGGGGGAAACTATGGCTACACCTTC
>TRBD1|TRBV6-5|-|TRBJ1-4
CASSLQGASNEKLFF
TGTGCCAGCAGTCTACAGGGGGCAAGTAATGAAAAACTGTTTTTT
>-|TRBV2|-|TRBJ1-1
CASSDFQTPLNTEAFF
TGTGCCAGCAGTGATTTCCAGACACCTTTGAACACTGAAGCTTTCTTT
>TRBD1|TRBV24-1|-|TRBJ2-2
CATSDPSTGGWGGELFF
TGTGCCACCAGTGATCCCTCGACAGGGGGCTGGGGCGGGGAGCTGTTTTTT
>TRBD2|TRBV3-1/TRBV3-2|-|TRBJ2-1
CASRRGGATYNEQFF
TGTGCCAGCAGGCGGGGGGGGGCAACCTACAATGAGCAGTTCTTC
>-|TRBV27|-|TRBJ1-6
CASSFLNQGNSPLHF
TGTGCCAGCAGTTTTTTGAATCAGGGTAATTCACCCCTCCACTTT
>-|TRBV29-1|-|TRBJ1-3
CSVEDRGGGNTIYF
TGCAGCGTTGAAGATCGCGGCGGTGGAAACACCATATATTTT
>-|TRBV7-2|-|TRBJ2-5
CASSLAGGQGTQYF
TGTGCCAGCAGCTTAGCGGGGGGGCAGGGGACCCAGTACTTC
>TRBD1|TRBV4-2|few|TRBJ1-5
CASSQVSPGTGNQPQHF
TGTGCCAGCAGCCAAGTCTCGCCCGGGACAGGGAATCAGCCCCAGCATTTT
>-|TRBV7-9|-|TRBJ1-4
CASSYRDTNEKLFF
TGTGCCAGCAGCTACCGGGATACTAATGAAAAACTGTTTTTT
>TRBD2|TRBV16|-|TRBJ2-5
CASSQLTSGGHRVEETQYF
TGTGCCAGCAGCCAACTGACTAGCGGGGGGCACCGGGTGGAAGAGACCCAGTACTTC
>TRBD2|TRBV3-1/TRBV3-2|-|TRBJ2-7
CASSQAAGGRSYEQYF
TGTGCCAGCAGCCAAGCCGCGGGGGGGCGCTCCTACGAGCAGTACTTC
>TRBD1|TRBV19|-|TRBJ1-1
CASRTPPGQGDTEAFF
TGTGCCAGTAGGACCCCACCGGGACAGGGGGACACTGAAGCTTTCTTT
>-|TRBV18|-|TRBJ1-2
CASSPGAGLYGYTF
TGTGCCAGCTCACCGGGGGCAGGGCTCTATGGCTACACCTTC
>TRBD2|TRBV27|-|TRBJ2-2
CASSSRTSGGPRGELFF
TGTGCCAGCAGTTCCCGGACTAGCGGGGGACCTCGAGGGGAGCTGTTTTTT
>TRBD2|TRBV5-8|-|TRBJ2-7
CASSGTTGLAGSSSYEQYF
TGTGCCAGCAGCGGAACCACGGGACTAGCGGGGTCCAGCTCCTACGAGCAGTACTTC
>TRBD1|TRBV2|-|TRBJ2-2
CASSGQGLYNTGELFF
TGTGCCAGCAGTGGACAGGGGTTGTATAACACCGGGGAGCTGTTTTTT
>-|TRBV7-2|-|TRBJ1-2
CASSLVWYGWGYTF
TGTGCCAGCAGCTTAGTATGGTACGGGTGGGGCTACACCTTC
>TRBD2|TRBV3-1/TRBV3-2|-|TRBJ2-4
CASSPLAGELNIQYF
TGTGCCAGCAGCCCACTAGCGGGGGAGCTAAACATTCAGTACTTC
>-|TRBV2|-|TRBJ1-2
CASIRGTFGYTF
TGTGCCAGCATTCGCGGAACTTTTGGCTACACCTTC
>-|TRBV5-6|few|TRBJ1-6
CASSFWGTDTSPLHF
TGTGCCAGCAGCTTTTGGGGGACTGACACCTCACCCCTCCACTTT
>TRBD1|TRBV9|-|TRBJ2-5
CASSVGTGFVGETQYF
TGTGCCAGCAGCGTAGGGACAGGGTTTGTCGGGGAGACCCAGTACTTC
>-|TRBV6-5|-|TRBJ2-2
CASSPQGNTGELFF
TGTGCCAGCAGCCCACAGGGGAACACCGGGGAGCTGTTTTTT
>-|TRBV9|-|TRBJ1-4
CASSDRPGSDEKLFF
TGTGCCAGCAGCGATCGCCCCGGGTCTGACGAAAAACTGTTTTTT
>TRBD1|TRBV2|once|TRBJ2-7
CASSREAGTGFDEQYF
TGTGCCAGCAGCCGTGAGGCCGGGACAGGGTTTGACGAGCAGTACTTC
>-|TRBV9|-|TRBJ1-5
CASSPSDSPHANQPQHF
TGTGCCAGCAGCCCGTCTGACAGTCCTCACGCAAATCAGCCCCAGCATTTT
>TRBD2|TRBV5-4|-|TRBJ2-3
CASSLAAGGLSTDTQYF
TGTGCCAGCAGCTTGGCCGCGGGGGGACTTAGCACAGATACGCAGTATTTT